The 9 T cell receptor beta chains below come from one sample, sequenced in a study of blood T cell repertoires in COVID-19. The repertoire was sequenced with immunoSEQ multiplex PCR; TCRdb's copy has only in-frame clones and lacks some. The sample lists 250,000 to 350,000 clones, approximately 86% seen once, with about 2.2% in the top ten. The sequenced material came from peripheral blood. The receptors were gathered from a woman between 45 and 60 years old who had recovered from COVID-19.

This clone was observed a handful of times. The rearrangement joins TRBV5-4 to TRBJ1-2; 8 nucleotides match TRBD1. The CDR3 covers 13 residues. CDR1 and CDR2 from the germline V gene are SGHNT and YYREEE (reference sequence). The V and J ends lost 3 bases and 8 bases, in that order; junction bases with no gene match: 6. CDR3 coding DNA: TGTGCCAGCAGCTCAGGGGGCCTTGGGGGCTACACCTTC. Amino acid sequence: CASSSGGLGGYTF. The full variable domain, its missing parts supplied by reference TRBV5-4 and TRBJ1-2, is ETGVTQSPTHLIKTRGQQVTLRCSSQSGHNTVSWYQQALGQGPQFIFQYYREEENGRGNFPPRFSGLQFPNYSSELNVNALELDDSALYLCASSSGGLGGYTFGSGTRLTVV.

This chain connects TRBV7-8 to TRBJ1-2; the D gene is possibly TRBD1 (6 bases). The V end lost 2 bases, the J end lost 4 bases, and 8 bases lay between the germline ends. Germline loops: CDR1 SGHVS, CDR2 FQNEAQ. The CDR3 is 13 residues long. This chain's CDR3 is CASSLIRGYGYTF. The CDR3 bases are TGTGCCAGCAGCTTAATCAGGGGCTATGGCTACACCTTC.

This clone was recorded a few times. The genes are TRBV3-1 (or the pseudogene TRBV3-2) and TRBJ2-7, with TRBD1 matching over 7 bases. Per germline, CDR1 LGHDT and CDR2 YNNKEL (reference sequence). V shed 5 bases, J shed 3 bases, and the junction held 7 bases outside the gene matches. CDR3 length: 14 residues. In DNA, the CDR3 is TGTGCCAGCAGCTATGACAGGGAATACTACGAGCAGTACTTC. Residues: CASSYDREYYEQYF.

The V and J genes are TRBV28 and TRBJ2-7; 7 bases are shared with TRBD1. The CDR3 is 14 amino acids. The V gene's germline CDR1 is MDHEN and CDR2 SYDVKM. With 1 base clipped from V and 5 bases from J, the junction kept 5 bases outside the gene matches. The DNA of the CDR3 is TGTGCCAGCAGTTTATCCAACAGGGGTCACGAGCAGTACTTC. Encoded protein: CASSLSNRGHEQYF.

The J gene is TRBJ1-2, the V gene TRBV5-3; D ambiguous. TRBV5-3 belongs to the ORF category, with a function that is uncertain. Between the trimmed V and J ends, which lost 2 bases and 0 bases, there was a span of 11 bases. CDR3 length: 15 residues. CDR3 in DNA: TGTGCCAGAAGCTTACAGCTCCCTTCTAACTATGGCTACACCTTC. This encodes CARSLQLPSNYGYTF.

This clone has just a few counts. The gene calls are TRBV4-2 and TRBJ1-4, with 7 bases that match TRBD1. V trimming: 1 base; J trimming: 7 bases; junction bases outside the gene matches: 9. Germline CDR1 reads LGHNA; CDR2 reads YNFKEQ. The CDR3 has 16 residues. CDR3 amino acids: CASSQGRRTGVEKLFF. CDR3 DNA sequence: TGTGCCAGCAGCCAAGGGAGAAGGACAGGAGTTGAAAAACTGTTTTTT.

This rearrangement joins TRBV5-1 to TRBJ1-1; TRBD1 agrees at 7 bases. The CDR3 consists of 14 residues. Unmatched junction bases numbered 4, after V lost 0 bases and J lost 5 bases. Germline V gives CDR1 SGHRS, CDR2 YFSETQ. CDR3 protein: CASSLGQGLTEAFF. For the CDR3, the DNA is TGCGCCAGCAGCTTGGGACAGGGATTAACTGAAGCTTTCTTT.

This chain joins TRBV11-2 and TRBJ2-1; TRBD1 is a possible D gene (6 bases). The CDR3 length is 15 residues. V lost 5 bases, J lost 8 bases, and 19 bases lay in between. Germline V gene sequence: CDR1 SGHAT, CDR2 FQNNGV. Here the CDR3 DNA reads TGTGCCAGCAGCCCTACAAGGCTCAGGGGCTATGAGCAGTTCTTC. As protein: CASSPTRLRGYEQFF.

This clone occurred once. The CDR3 DNA reads TGTGCCAGCAGGGTAGCGGGAGGGAGCAATGAGCAGTTCTTC. It translates to CASRVAGGSNEQFF. V usage is TRBV6-5 and J usage is TRBJ2-1; 11 bases are shared with TRBD2. Trimming removed 6 bases from V and 6 bases from J; junction bases left unmatched: 4. The CDR3 runs 14 residues. Germline V gene data show CDR1 as MNHEY and CDR2 as SVGAGI.